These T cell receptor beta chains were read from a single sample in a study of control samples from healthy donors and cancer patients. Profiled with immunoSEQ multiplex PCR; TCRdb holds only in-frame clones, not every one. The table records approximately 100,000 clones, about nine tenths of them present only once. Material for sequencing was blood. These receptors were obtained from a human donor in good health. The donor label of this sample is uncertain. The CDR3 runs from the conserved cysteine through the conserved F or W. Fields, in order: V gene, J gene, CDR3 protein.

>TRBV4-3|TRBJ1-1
CASSQEMGRTEAFF
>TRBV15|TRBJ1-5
CATSRDKGYNQPQHF
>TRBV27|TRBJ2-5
CASSLKSGRAVETQYF
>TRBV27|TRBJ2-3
CASSSISGGNTDTQYF
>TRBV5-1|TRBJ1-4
CASSETGSATNEKLFF
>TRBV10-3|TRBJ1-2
CAISEGREDGYTF
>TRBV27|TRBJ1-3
CASSLLVLFGDSGNTIYF
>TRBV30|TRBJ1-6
CAWSRRADSPLHF
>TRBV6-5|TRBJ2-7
CASRNRVRGEQYF
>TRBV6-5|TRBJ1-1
CASSYSNRQNTEAFF
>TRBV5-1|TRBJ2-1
CASSLALSSEQFF
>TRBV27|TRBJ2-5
CASSFGSGQGEETQYF
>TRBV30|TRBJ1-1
CAWSLGGNTEAFF
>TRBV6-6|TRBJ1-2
CASSYSTGRTNYGYTF
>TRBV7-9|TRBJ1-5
CASSENGNQPQHF
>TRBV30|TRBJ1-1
CAWRSPRQIDTEAFF
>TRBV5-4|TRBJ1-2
CASSSGQRLGYGYTF
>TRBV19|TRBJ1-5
CASSIDWTGGNQPQHF
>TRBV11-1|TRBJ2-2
CASSLVAGVTGELFF
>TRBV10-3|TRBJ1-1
CAISESGRYPEAFF
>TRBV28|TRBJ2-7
CASNDNSYEQYF
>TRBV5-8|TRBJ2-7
CASMSARGSYEQYF
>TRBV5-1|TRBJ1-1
CASSARVWENTEAFF
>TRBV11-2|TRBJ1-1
CASSLWVTHTEAFF
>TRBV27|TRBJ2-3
CASRWARGSPDTQYF
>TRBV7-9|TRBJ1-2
CASSGENYGYTF
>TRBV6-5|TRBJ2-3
CASRRGSTDTQYF
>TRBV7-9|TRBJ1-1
CASSLHRDRDPEAFF
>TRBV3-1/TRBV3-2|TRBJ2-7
CASSQDPGRYEQYF
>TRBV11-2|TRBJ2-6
CASSLPKVVGANVLTF
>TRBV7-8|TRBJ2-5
CASSWASGSQETQYF
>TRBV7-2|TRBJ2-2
CASSFPTGGGTGELFF
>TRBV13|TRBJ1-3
CASKPRISGNTIYF
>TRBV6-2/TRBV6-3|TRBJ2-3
CASSSITRAPTDTQYF
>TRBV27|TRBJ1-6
CASSFAGNNSPLHF
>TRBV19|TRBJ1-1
CASSRPGTWGNTEAFF
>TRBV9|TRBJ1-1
CASSGGTEAFF
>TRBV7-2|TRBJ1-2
CASSLEVGGRGGYTF
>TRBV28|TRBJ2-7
CASSLGGGSYEQYF
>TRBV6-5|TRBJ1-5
CASSYDRNQPQHF
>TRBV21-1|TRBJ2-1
CASSKPFSAKTSFDEQFF